Shown below are 26 T cell receptor beta chains from a single sample sequenced in a study of blood T cell repertoires in COVID-19. The table came from immunoSEQ multiplex PCR; TCRdb's copy has only in-frame clones and leaves some out. The table includes about 15,000 clones, around 83% detected once. The sequencing sample was made of peripheral blood. The receptors originated from a woman in her forties or fifties with active or convalescent COVID-19.

CDR3 nucleotide sequence: TGCAGCGTTGGTGACAGGGCGAATGAAAAACTGTTTTTT. Encoded protein: CSVGDRANEKLFF. The chain combines TRBV29-1 with TRBJ1-4; TRBD1 matches 7 bases. Trimming cost V 4 bases and J 5 bases; bases outside gene matches: 4. The CDR3 consists of 13 residues. Germline V CDR1 and CDR2: SQVTM, ANQGSEA.

The rearrangement joins TRBV4-1 to TRBJ2-7; 8 positions agree with TRBD2. Looked up from germline, CDR1 is MGHRA and CDR2 is YSYEKL. Trimming cost V 1 base and J 2 bases; bases outside gene matches: 4. The CDR3 runs 15 residues. The CDR3 coding sequence is TGCGCCAGCAGCCAAGTGGGTAGCGGGACCTACGAGCAGTACTTC. Translation gives CASSQVGSGTYEQYF.

The chain uses TRBV10-3 and TRBJ2-1, with 7 bases that match TRBD1. In germline, CDR1 is ENHRY, CDR2 SYGVKD. V was pared by 3 bases and J by 0 bases, with 11 bases of the junction left unmatched. The CDR3 totals 18 residues. The CDR3 DNA follows: TGTGCCATCAGTGAAGAAACGACAGGGCCCTTCTCCTACAATGAGCAGTTCTTC. This sequence encodes CAISEETTGPFSYNEQFF.

The chain employs TRBV2 and TRBJ2-3; D is unclear. The germline V gene encodes CDR1 SNHLY and CDR2 FYNNEI. The V gene lost 6 bases and the J gene lost 3 bases, with 13 bases spanning the gap. The CDR3 has 14 amino acids. CDR3 in DNA: TGTGCCAGCAGCCCGACGAGGATTACAGATACGCAGTATTTT. This codes for CASSPTRITDTQYF.

The J gene is TRBJ1-6, the V gene TRBV5-4; D remains unclear. Trimming pared 7 bases from V and 7 bases from J, leaving 15 bases between. The CDR3 covers 14 residues. Germline V CDR1 and CDR2: SGHNT, YYREEE (reference sequence). CDR3 DNA: TGTGCCAGCTCGAGGGCTATGGGAAATTCACCCCTCCACTTT. This translates into CASSRAMGNSPLHF.

V gene TRBV28 combines with J gene TRBJ2-2, with D perhaps TRBD2 (5 bases). There are 16 residues in the CDR3. The V gene lost 5 bases and the J gene lost 3 bases, with 16 bases spanning the gap. The germline V gene has CDR1 MDHEN and CDR2 SYDVKM. CDR3 sequence: CASSPSQRRYTGELFF. The CDR3 DNA sequence: TGTGCCAGCAGTCCCTCCCAGCGGAGATACACCGGGGAGCTGTTTTTT.

This clone was observed once. The rearrangement links TRBV5-1 to TRBJ2-7; D is unclear. Germline CDR1 SGHRS, CDR2 YFSETQ. The V end was cut by 0 bases, the J end by 3 bases, with 10 bases between. The CDR3 covers 14 residues. The CDR3 sequence is CASSLGATDYEQYF. The CDR3 coding sequence is TGCGCCAGCAGCTTGGGGGCTACCGACTACGAGCAGTACTTC.

The chain uses TRBV11-2 and TRBJ2-5, with D unclear. Trimming shortened V by 1 base and J by 2 bases, and 8 bases separated the two germline ends. The CDR3 runs 14 residues. Looked up from germline, CDR1 is SGHAT and CDR2 is FQNNGV. In nucleotides, the CDR3 is TGTGCCAGCAGCTTAGGGCTCTCGCAAGAGACCCAGTACTTC. Translated: CASSLGLSQETQYF.

V gene TRBV29-1 combines with J gene TRBJ1-1; TRBD1 matches at 7 bases. The CDR3 is 13 residues long. Per the germline V gene, CDR1 is SQVTM and CDR2 is ANQGSEA. The V gene end was trimmed by 3 bases and the J gene end by 0 bases; junction bases not matched to a gene: 1. The CDR3 reads CSVEGQLNTEAFF. In DNA form, the CDR3 reads TGCAGCGTTGAGGGACAGCTGAACACTGAAGCTTTCTTT.

This chain uses TRBV3-1 (or the pseudogene TRBV3-2) with TRBJ2-5; perhaps TRBD1 as D (6 bases). V was pared by 5 bases and J by 3 bases, with 10 bases between. The germline V gene has CDR1 LGHDT and CDR2 YNNKEL (reference sequence). This CDR3 is built from 13 residues. The DNA for the CDR3 is TGTGCCAGCAGCTTGGGGGACAAAGAGACCCAGTACTTC. Translation: CASSLGDKETQYF.

The J gene is TRBJ1-4, the V gene TRBV4-1; D is unclear. Per the germline V gene, CDR1 is MGHRA and CDR2 is YSYEKL. V lost 1 base, J lost 8 bases, and 11 bases lay in between. The CDR3 covers 14 residues. CDR3 DNA sequence: TGCGCCAGCAGCCAAGTCCAACGCGGGGAAAAACTGTTTTTT. As protein: CASSQVQRGEKLFF.

The V call is TRBV27, the J call TRBJ2-4; 8 bases line up with TRBD2. The CDR3 extends over 15 amino acids. Unmatched junction bases numbered 6, after V lost 4 bases and J lost 4 bases. Germline V gene sequence: CDR1 MNHEY, CDR2 SMNVEV (reference sequence). CDR3 DNA: TGTGCCAGCAGTTCACTAGCGGACCCGAAAAACATTCAGTACTTC. It codes for CASSSLADPKNIQYF.

The genes are TRBV7-6 and TRBJ2-7; 8 positions agree with TRBD2. Germline V gene sequence: CDR1 SGHVS, CDR2 FNYEAQ. This CDR3 region has 15 residues. The J segment lost 7 bases and the V segment lost 5 bases, leaving 13 bases of the junction unmatched. CDR3 sequence (DNA): TGTGCCAGCAGCAACGTTGAGCGGGGGCGTTTGGAGCAGTACTTC. Translating gives CASSNVERGRLEQYF.

The V gene is TRBV10-3, the J gene TRBJ1-1, with D perhaps matching TRBD1 (6 bases). Germline CDR1 reads ENHRY; CDR2 reads SYGVKD. V lost 2 bases and J 1 base, leaving 8 bases between the germline ends. This CDR3 is built from 14 residues. The CDR3 DNA sequence: TGTGCCATCAGTGAGGCAGGGGAGAACACTGAAGCTTTCTTT. Its protein is CAISEAGENTEAFF.

This clone was seen a single time. The J gene is TRBJ2-7, the V gene TRBV24-1; 7 positions match TRBD2. Unmatched junction bases numbered 12, after V lost 2 bases and J lost 6 bases. Per germline, CDR1 KGHDR and CDR2 SFDVKD. The CDR3 loop spans 16 amino acids. CDR3: CATSDSPRGTSGEQYF. In DNA, the CDR3 is TGTGCCACCAGTGATTCGCCGCGGGGGACCTCAGGCGAGCAGTACTTC.

This rearrangement joins TRBV5-5 to TRBJ2-7; 7 bases are a match to TRBD1. The junction had 7 bases not matched to a gene; V was cut back by 1 base and J by 6 bases. CDR1 SGHKS and CDR2 YYEKEE come from the germline V gene (reference sequence). The CDR3 has 14 amino acids. CDR3 nucleotide sequence: TGTGCCAGCAGCTTGACGCCCAACAGGGGCGAGCAGTACTTC. This codes for CASSLTPNRGEQYF.

The V and J genes are TRBV6-5 and TRBJ1-4; 8 bases agree with TRBD1. In germline, CDR1 is MNHEY, CDR2 SVGAGI. CDR3 length: 15 amino acids. After removal of 1 base from V and 6 bases from J, the junction contained 4 bases not matched to a gene. CDR3 sequence: CASSYYGQGDEKLFF. CDR3 nucleotides: TGTGCCAGCAGTTACTACGGACAGGGAGATGAAAAACTGTTTTTT.

This clone was recorded a few times. The V call is TRBV18, the J call TRBJ2-1, with 11 bases matching TRBD2. Germline values: CDR1 KGHSH, CDR2 LQKENI. V dropped 6 bases and J dropped 5; count of bases not matched to a gene: 6. This CDR3 has 15 amino acids. CDR3 sequence (DNA): TGTGCCAGCTCCGCCGGGACTAGCGGAAACAATGAGCAGTTCTTC. Translation gives CASSAGTSGNNEQFF.

The rearrangement links TRBV18 to TRBJ1-5; TRBD1 matches at 8 bases. Per the germline V gene, CDR1 is KGHSH and CDR2 is LQKENI. Trimming cost V 0 bases and J 4 bases; bases outside gene matches: 2. The length of the CDR3 is 15 residues. The CDR3 sequence: CASSPPRTGNQPQHF. CDR3 sequence (DNA): TGTGCCAGCTCACCACCCAGGACAGGGAATCAGCCCCAGCATTTT.

This clone occurred many times. V gene TRBV18 combines with J gene TRBJ2-7, with D possibly matching TRBD2 (5 bases). V was shortened by 2 bases and J by 5 bases, with 10 bases between the two germline ends. Per germline, CDR1 KGHSH and CDR2 LQKENI. The CDR3 has 13 amino acids. CDR3 sequence: CASSPIDYHEQYF. In DNA, the CDR3 is TGTGCCAGCTCACCAATCGACTACCACGAGCAGTACTTC.

This rearrangement joins TRBV20-1 to TRBJ1-5; 7 nucleotides match TRBD1. Germline loops: CDR1 DFQATT, CDR2 SNEGSKA (reference sequence). The CDR3 is made up of 15 amino acids. Losses at the gene ends were 3 bases for V and 0 bases for J; bases not matched to a gene: 5. The CDR3 region has the DNA TGCAGTGCTAGTAGGACAGGTTATAGCAATCAGCCCCAGCATTTT. The encoded protein is CSASRTGYSNQPQHF.

This clone was detected only a few times. J is TRBJ1-6 and V is TRBV5-1; D not certain. The CDR3 extends over 14 amino acids. Germline values: CDR1 SGHRS, CDR2 YFSETQ. V lost 4 bases and J 9 bases, leaving 14 bases between the germline ends. The CDR3 DNA follows: TGCGCCAGCAGCCACTCGGTAACGGGTTCACCCCTCCACTTT. It is translated as CASSHSVTGSPLHF. The full variable domain, its missing parts supplied by reference TRBV5-1 and TRBJ1-6, is KAGVTQTPRYLIKTRGQQVTLSCSPISGHRSVSWYQQTPGQGLQFLFEYFSETQRNKGNFPGRFSGRQFSNSRSEMNVSTLELGDSALYLCASSHSVTGSPLHFGNGTRLTVT.

This sequence joins TRBV11-3 and TRBJ2-1; D is perhaps TRBD1 (5 bases). This CDR3 has 11 residues. Germline-derived CDR1 and CDR2 are SGHNT and YENEEA. The V end lost 5 bases, the J end lost 8 bases, and 7 bases lay between the germline ends. The CDR3 nucleotides read TGTGCCAGCAGCAGGGGCGATGAGCAGTTCTTC. Amino acids: CASSRGDEQFF.

The rearrangement joins TRBV6-1 to TRBJ2-7; weak D call: TRBD1 (6 bases). The CDR3 consists of 17 residues. Germline assignment: CDR1 MNHNS and CDR2 SASEGT. V was trimmed by 4 bases and J by 4 bases, leaving 23 bases between them. CDR3 residues: CASSVQGSSLSRYEQYF. CDR3 bases: TGTGCCAGCAGTGTCCAGGGGAGCAGTTTAAGCCGTTACGAGCAGTACTTC.

V usage is TRBV24-1 and J usage is TRBJ2-1, with a tentative D call TRBD1 (6 bases). Germline values: CDR1 KGHDR, CDR2 SFDVKD. The CDR3 sequence is 13 residues long. With 4 bases removed from V and 9 bases from J, the gap between germline ends came to 12 bases. CDR3 sequence: CATSETGWGEQFF. Written as DNA, the CDR3 is TGTGCCACCAGTGAGACAGGCTGGGGTGAGCAGTTCTTC.

The rearrangement joins TRBV7-9 to TRBJ2-2; D ambiguous. The ends were cut back, 3 bases at V and 9 bases at J, with 5 bases in the middle. This CDR3 contains 11 residues. CDR1 SEHNR and CDR2 FQNEAQ come from the germline V gene (reference sequence). The CDR3 region has the DNA TGTGCCAGCAGCTTGTCTAGGGAGCTGTTTTTT. Its protein is CASSLSRELFF.